Presented here are 2 T cell receptor beta chains from one specimen sequenced in a study of type 1 regulatory T cells. Whole-study results and caveats: Type 1 regulatory T cells had a more restricted TCR repertoire than non-type 1 regulatory T cells.

These receptors' antigens are unknown. TCRdb passed the reads through MiXCR, listing each CDR3 protein once. Of 6,000 to 6,500 distinct CDR3 sequences detected, 33% appear once; the ten largest clones hold more than 20%. The specimen was cultured type 1 regulatory T (Tr1) cells, either the whole culture or a sorted fraction (not recorded which). The receptors shown here come from a human donor in good health.

Concerning this clonotype: A read error may account for a junction end that differs from germline. The rearrangement links TRBV3-1 to TRBJ1-1; D perhaps matches TRBD1 (6 bases). Germline CDR1 is LGHDT and CDR2 is YNNKEL (reference sequence). The CDR3 length is 13 residues. The CDR3 sequence: CASSRGGNIEAFF. Written as DNA, the CDR3 is TGTGCCAGCAGCCGAGGGGGAAACATTGAAGCTTTCTTT.

This clonotype appeared a few times. The chain joins TRBV28 to TRBJ1-1, with no clear D. Germline CDR1 MDHEN, CDR2 SYDVKM. This CDR3 contains 13 residues. With 7 bases removed from V and 2 bases from J, the gap between germline ends came to 11 bases. The CDR3, as DNA: TGTGCCAGCATTGACCCGCTTAACACTGAAGCTTTCTTT. Its translation is CASIDPLNTEAFF.